These T cell receptor beta chains were read from a single sample in a study of cytotoxic CD8 clonotypes in ibrutinib-treated CLL. The method was immunoSEQ multiplex PCR; TCRdb's version includes in-frame clones alone and lacks a portion of them. Of 20,000 to 30,000 clones listed, approximately 71% are singletons. The specimen was PBMCs, collected after 12 months of ibrutinib treatment. These receptors all come from a human donor with chronic lymphocytic leukemia. CDR3s include the opening cysteine and the closing phenylalanine or tryptophan. The D gene is left open where the match is weak. A clone size is listed for some rows: how often the clone was seen (once, few, many), or a class if it is expanded.

V gene	D gene	clone size	J gene	CDR3 DNA	CDR3 protein
TRBV15	NA	NA	TRBJ2-5	TGTGCCACCAGCAGAGTGCCCCTTGCCACGACAGGTCCGGGGACCCAGTACTTC	CATSRVPLATTGPGTQYF
TRBV5-6	TRBD2	once	TRBJ2-5	TGTGCCAGCAGCTTGGTTCTAGCGGGGGCCGTGTGGACCCAGTACTTC	CASSLVLAGAVWTQYF
TRBV4-1	NA	NA	TRBJ2-5	TGCGCCAGCAGCCAAGATTGGGAGCGCAGGGTTCCAGAGACCCAGTACTTC	CASSQDWERRVPETQYF
TRBV20-1	NA	NA	TRBJ2-5	TGCAGTGCCCAAGATCAAGAGACCCAGTACTTC	CSAQDQETQYF
TRBV7-9	NA	NA	TRBJ2-6	TGTGCCAGCAGCCCCGGATCGGGGCCGGCCAACGTCCTGACTTTC	CASSPGSGPANVLTF
TRBV2	NA	NA	TRBJ2-5	TGTGCCAGCACCCCGGCCGCCCCCCTGGAGACCCAGTACTTC	CASTPAAPLETQYF
TRBV15	TRBD1	NA	TRBJ2-7	TGTGCCACCAGCAACGACAGGGTGACTGAGCAGTACTTC	CATSNDRVTEQYF
TRBV7-2	NA	few	TRBJ2-3	TGTGCCAGCAGCTTTGGTGGGGGGGCGGATACGCAGTATTTT	CASSFGGGADTQYF
TRBV6-6	NA	NA	TRBJ2-5	TGTGCCAGCAGTTACTCGGGGACGGTTTACTTC	CASSYSGTVYF
TRBV1	NA	NA	TRBJ2-3	TGCACCAGCAGCCCCCGGCGCCGCCCGAAAGCGAAAGATACGCAGTATTTT	CTSSPRRRPKAKDTQYF
TRBV4-2	TRBD2	once	TRBJ2-5	TGTGCCAGCAGCCGCCAGCCAGCGGGGGACCCACGGTGGGAGACCCAGTACTTC	CASSRQPAGDPRWETQYF
TRBV19	NA	NA	TRBJ1-6	TGTGCCAGTACCATTCTAGGGGGGAATTCACCCCTCCACTTT	CASTILGGNSPLHF
TRBV9	TRBD1	NA	TRBJ1-2	TGTGCCAGCAGCCGACAGGGGTTCGAGGGCTACACCTTC	CASSRQGFEGYTF
TRBV7-9	NA	NA	TRBJ2-7	TGTGCCAGCAGCTTAGAGATAAATCAGCAGTACTTC	CASSLEINQQYF
TRBV7-7	TRBD1	NA	TRBJ2-3	TGTGCTAGCAGCCAAGGACAGGGCGCAGATACGCAGTATTTT	CASSQGQGADTQYF
TRBV7-9	NA	NA	TRBJ1-1	TGTGCCAGCAGTTTAAGGACAGCAACGAACACTGAAGCTTTCTTT	CASSLRTATNTEAFF
TRBV28	NA	NA	TRBJ2-6	TGTGCCAGCAGCCCCACCCGCTCTGGGGCCAACGTCCTGACTTTC	CASSPTRSGANVLTF
TRBV19	NA	NA	TRBJ2-7	TGTGCCAGTAGTATTACTGGGGGCGCCTACGAGCAGTACTTC	CASSITGGAYEQYF
TRBV11-1	TRBD1	few	TRBJ1-6	TGTGCCAGCAGCCCGGGACAGGAGAATTCACCCCTCCACTTT	CASSPGQENSPLHF
TRBV11-2	TRBD1	NA	TRBJ1-2	TGTGCCAGCACCCAAGGACAGGGGGCGCAAGGCTACACCTTC	CASTQGQGAQGYTF
TRBV5-6	TRBD1	NA	TRBJ2-2	TGTGCCAGCAGCGACGGCCTCCGACAGGGTAGCACCGGGGAGCTGTTTTTT	CASSDGLRQGSTGELFF
TRBV4-1	NA	NA	TRBJ1-3	TGCGCCAGCAGCCAAGTAGTAGGTCGGGAGAAAGCTGGAAACACCATATATTTT	CASSQVVGREKAGNTIYF
TRBV12-1	NA	NA	TRBJ2-4	TGTGCCAGCAGCCCTAGCGGACTTCAGGACATTCAGTACTTC	CASSPSGLQDIQYF
TRBV5-1	TRBD1	NA	TRBJ1-3	TGCGCCAGCAGCTTGAATGGACAGGGCCTATCTGGAAACACCATATATTTT	CASSLNGQGLSGNTIYF
TRBV5-1	TRBD2	NA	TRBJ2-2	TGCGCCAGCAGCTTGGGTTGGCTAGCGGGCCTCACCGGGGAGCTGTTTTTT	CASSLGWLAGLTGELFF
TRBV7-6	TRBD1	NA	TRBJ2-5	TGTGCCAGCAGCCTAGAACGGACAGGGGGCTTGGAGACCCAGTACTTC	CASSLERTGGLETQYF
TRBV6-4	TRBD1	NA	TRBJ2-7	TGTGCCAGCAGTGACTCCGGGACAGGGTTTTACGAGCAGTACTTC	CASSDSGTGFYEQYF
TRBV7-9	NA	NA	TRBJ2-3	TGTGCCAGCAGCACCACAGATACGCAGTATTTT	CASSTTDTQYF
TRBV7-2	TRBD1	NA	TRBJ1-5	TGTGCCAGCAGCCGTGACAGGGGGGTTCAGCCCCAGCATTTT	CASSRDRGVQPQHF
TRBV12-5	NA	once	TRBJ2-7	TGTGCTAGTGGTTTGAGTCGGGAGCACGAGCAGTACTTC	CASGLSREHEQYF
TRBV7-7	NA	NA	TRBJ1-3	TGTGCTAGCAGCTCGAACCTTGGGGCCAACTCTGGAAACACCATATATTTT	CASSSNLGANSGNTIYF
TRBV13	NA	NA	TRBJ2-7	TGTGCCAGCAGCGGGGTAAACGAGCAGTACTTC	CASSGVNEQYF
TRBV2	TRBD1	NA	TRBJ1-5	TGTGCCAGCAAGACGCATGGGACAGGGACGAGTCCCCAGCATTTT	CASKTHGTGTSPQHF
TRBV30	NA	NA	TRBJ1-1	TGTGCCTGGAGTTTGGAAGGGGGGACTGAAGCTTTCTTT	CAWSLEGGTEAFF
TRBV2	NA	NA	TRBJ2-5	TGTGCCAGCTCTACAGCCAAAGAGACCCAGTACTTC	CASSTAKETQYF
TRBV4-1	NA	NA	TRBJ1-4	TGCGCCAGCAGCCAAGTGGGGACTCGAAATGAAAAACTGTTTTTT	CASSQVGTRNEKLFF
TRBV6-4	NA	few	TRBJ1-2	TGTGCCAGCCCTCCCGTCCGGAATGATCACCAACCGTACACCTTC	CASPPVRNDHQPYTF
TRBV5-1	NA	NA	TRBJ2-1	TGCGCCAGCAGCTTGACTGCCCGGGAGCAGTTCTTC	CASSLTAREQFF
TRBV7-6	TRBD1	NA	TRBJ2-2	TGTGCCAGCAGCCCACGGGCGCGCAGGGGGAGTTCGGACGGGGAGCTGTTTTTT	CASSPRARRGSSDGELFF
TRBV28	NA	few	TRBJ2-1	TGTGCCAGCAGTCCCGCGGGACAGAAAGGGGGCAATGAGCAGTTCTTC	CASSPAGQKGGNEQFF
TRBV28	NA	NA	TRBJ2-4	TGTGCCAGCAGTTTAGGAGAGCTAGCCAAAAACATTCAGTACTTC	CASSLGELAKNIQYF
TRBV19	NA	NA	TRBJ1-5	TGTGCCAGTAGTACCCTTGGGGGGGTTGGTCAGCCCCAGCATTTT	CASSTLGGVGQPQHF
TRBV28	NA	NA	TRBJ2-2	TGTGCCAGCAGTGTTCCTTTCACCGGGGAGCTGTTTTTT	CASSVPFTGELFF
TRBV11-3	NA	NA	TRBJ2-7	TGTGCCAGCAGCCCTGGGCAGTCCTCCTACGAGCAGTACTTC	CASSPGQSSYEQYF
TRBV5-6	NA	NA	TRBJ2-1	TGTGCCAGCAGCTTGACAGGGCAGGTCAACAATGAGCAGTTCTTC	CASSLTGQVNNEQFF
TRBV28	TRBD1	NA	TRBJ1-5	TGTGCCAGCAGGGGTGGGGTTCGAGGGGGCGTCAATCAGCCCCAGCATTTT	CASRGGVRGGVNQPQHF
TRBV7-9	TRBD1	NA	TRBJ2-5	TGTGCCAGCAGCTCGATCACGACAGGGAGAAAACAAGAGACCCAGTACTTC	CASSSITTGRKQETQYF
TRBV6-1	NA	NA	TRBJ2-3	TGTGCCAGCTCCTGGGGAGCTAGCACAGATACGCAGTATTTT	CASSWGASTDTQYF
TRBV6-5	NA	NA	TRBJ1-2	TGTGCCAGCAGTGGGGGGTGGGGTGGCTACACCTTC	CASSGGWGGYTF
TRBV2	NA	NA	TRBJ1-5	TGTGCCAGCAGTGAAGGGAGTTATAGCAATCAGCCCCAGCATTTT	CASSEGSYSNQPQHF
TRBV18	TRBD2	NA	TRBJ2-3	TGTGCCAGCTCACCAATAATGACTAGCGGGGGGGCCCCGACAGATACGCAGTATTTT	CASSPIMTSGGAPTDTQYF
TRBV6-1	TRBD1	NA	TRBJ1-5	TGTGCCAGCAGTGACAGGGGGGAGCCCCAGCATTTT	CASSDRGEPQHF
TRBV28	TRBD1	NA	TRBJ1-1	TGTGCCAGCAGTTTATCCGGGACAGGACGACACACTGAAGCTTTCTTT	CASSLSGTGRHTEAFF
TRBV6-1	NA	NA	TRBJ2-3	TGTGCCAGCAGTGAATGGGCAGGGGAAGATACGCAGTATTTT	CASSEWAGEDTQYF
TRBV27	NA	NA	TRBJ1-4	TGTGCCAGCAGTTTATGGGGGGCGAGTGAAAAACTGTTTTTT	CASSLWGASEKLFF
TRBV21-1	NA	NA	TRBJ2-2	TGTGCCAGCAGCAAGGTTGGGCTAATGAACACCGGGGAGCTGTTTTTT	CASSKVGLMNTGELFF
TRBV2	NA	NA	TRBJ1-4	TGTGCCAGCAGGCTAGGGTGGGGTAATGAAAAACTGTTTTTT	CASRLGWGNEKLFF